These T cell receptor beta chains were read from a single sample in a study of T cell repertoires in ileal Crohn's disease. Generated by immunoSEQ multiplex PCR, the TCRdb table keeps only in-frame clones and is missing some. The sample shows more than 10,000 clones, about 80% of them seen only once. The sample taken for sequencing was ileal tissue. These receptors were obtained from an adult with Crohn's disease. The CDR3 runs from the conserved cysteine through the conserved F or W. The D gene is left open where the match is weak. Clone size is shown for a subset of rows, as once, few, many or a class of expanded clone.

D,size,V,J,DNA,CDR3
-,-,TRBV25-1,TRBJ1-1,TGTGCCAGCAGTGAATCAGGGGATGAAACTGAAGCTTTCTTT,CASSESGDETEAFF
-,-,TRBV30,TRBJ2-3,TGTGCCTGGAGTGTAGGGGCGGCCCAAAGTACTACGCAGTATTTT,CAWSVGAAQSTTQYF
-,-,TRBV29-1,TRBJ2-3,TGCAGCGTTGAGAGCGGCTCCGGAGGCGATACGCAGTATTTT,CSVESGSGGDTQYF
TRBD1,-,TRBV18,TRBJ1-1,TGTGCCAGCTCAGGGGCCGGGACAGTGAACACTGAAGCTTTCTTT,CASSGAGTVNTEAFF
-,once,TRBV7-9,TRBJ1-5,TGTGCCAGCAGCTCGGGGGGGAGGCAGCCCCAGCATTTT,CASSSGGRQPQHF
TRBD1,-,TRBV7-2,TRBJ1-5,TGTGCCAGCAGCCCACCTGGACAGGCGAATCAGCCCCAGCATTTT,CASSPPGQANQPQHF
-,once,TRBV18,TRBJ2-7,TGTGCCAGCTCACCACCGGCGGGCGCCCACGAGCAGTACTTC,CASSPPAGAHEQYF
-,-,TRBV29-1,TRBJ2-2,TGCAGCGCCCAGAGGACTGCTGCCTTGAACACCGGGGAGCTGTTTTTT,CSAQRTAALNTGELFF
TRBD1,-,TRBV28,TRBJ1-6,TGTGCCAGCAGGTCGGAAGGACAGGGAGAATATTCACCCCTCCACTTT,CASRSEGQGEYSPLHF
TRBD1,-,TRBV18,TRBJ2-7,TGTGCCAGCTCACCCGGGACAGGCTCCTACGAGCAGTACTTC,CASSPGTGSYEQYF
TRBD1,-,TRBV29-1,TRBJ1-2,TGCAGCGTGGACAGGGGGCTGGGGTATGGCTACACCTTC,CSVDRGLGYGYTF
-,-,TRBV7-2,TRBJ1-5,TGTGCCAGCAGCTTACAGAGCAATCAGCCCCAGCATTTT,CASSLQSNQPQHF
-,once,TRBV7-9,TRBJ1-2,TGTGCCAGCAGCTTAGATACAGCGGTAGTTACCTATGGCTACACCTTC,CASSLDTAVVTYGYTF
-,-,TRBV7-2,TRBJ2-5,TGTGCCAGCAGCTTAGGGGGACGGGGGGAGACCCAGTACTTC,CASSLGGRGETQYF
TRBD2,-,TRBV4-2,TRBJ2-1,TGTGCCAGCAGCCAAGATCAAGCGGGGGGCGGGAATGAGCAGTTCTTC,CASSQDQAGGGNEQFF
TRBD1,-,TRBV27,TRBJ1-2,TGTGCCAGCAGTTCGGGACAGGGGGTCGATGGCTACACCTTC,CASSSGQGVDGYTF
TRBD1,-,TRBV5-1,TRBJ1-1,TGCGCCAGCAGCCAAGGGACAGGGCCTAACACTGAAGCTTTCTTT,CASSQGTGPNTEAFF
-,-,TRBV4-1,TRBJ1-5,TGCGCCAGCAGCCAAGAGGACAGACAATATCATCAGCCCCAGCATTTT,CASSQEDRQYHQPQHF
-,once,TRBV5-1,TRBJ1-6,TGCGCCAGCAGCTTGGGTGCAGGGCGTAATTCACCCCTCCACTTT,CASSLGAGRNSPLHF
-,-,TRBV29-1,TRBJ1-1,TGCAGCGCCTTAAACACTGAAGCTTTCTTT,CSALNTEAFF
TRBD1,few,TRBV29-1,TRBJ2-7,TGCAGCGTCCGGGACAGGGGATCCTACGAGCAGTACTTC,CSVRDRGSYEQYF
TRBD2,-,TRBV6-4,TRBJ2-3,TGTGCCAGCAGCGGGGGGGCCGAGACAGATACGCAGTATTTT,CASSGGAETDTQYF
-,-,TRBV9,TRBJ2-5,TGTGCCAGCAGCGTAGATATACAAGAGACCCAGTACTTC,CASSVDIQETQYF
TRBD1,-,TRBV4-1,TRBJ1-5,TGCGCCAGCAGTCAAGGGGTCGACAGGGCCGACCAGCCCCAGCATTTT,CASSQGVDRADQPQHF
-,-,TRBV6-5,TRBJ1-3,TGTGCCAGCACCCGGGGGACCGCAGGAAACACCATATATTTT,CASTRGTAGNTIYF
TRBD2,-,TRBV7-2,TRBJ2-3,TGTGCCAGCAGCTCTCGCCCTAGCGGGGGGGCGGGGTATTTT,CASSSRPSGGAGYF
-,-,TRBV6-5,TRBJ1-2,TGTGCCAGCAGTTACAAACGGGATGGCTACACCTTC,CASSYKRDGYTF
-,-,TRBV7-2,TRBJ1-3,TGTGCCAGCAGCTTAGTCGCAGGGATAAGGGCTGGAAACACCATATATTTT,CASSLVAGIRAGNTIYF
-,-,TRBV6-1,TRBJ1-2,TGTGCCAGCAGCCCGGGCCTAGCCTATGGCTACACCTTC,CASSPGLAYGYTF
-,-,TRBV7-2,TRBJ1-1,TGTGCCAGCAGCGTCGGAGGGAATTCAGGCACTGAAGCTTTCTTT,CASSVGGNSGTEAFF
-,once,TRBV4-1,TRBJ1-1,TGCGCCAGCAGCCCACCACAGGGAGGGGACACTGAAGCTTTCTTT,CASSPPQGGDTEAFF
-,-,TRBV13,TRBJ1-3,TGTGCCAGCAGCTCCGCATCTCAGGGAGGAAACACCATATATTTT,CASSSASQGGNTIYF
TRBD1,few,TRBV5-5,TRBJ2-7,TGCGCCAGCAGCCAAGACGGGACAGGGCCCAACGAGCAGTACTTC,CASSQDGTGPNEQYF
TRBD1,few,TRBV6-1,TRBJ2-7,TGTGCCAGCATCGAGGGACAGGGGGCGTGGGAGCAGTACTTC,CASIEGQGAWEQYF
-,once,TRBV4-1,TRBJ1-1,TGCGCCAGCAGCGGGACACAGAACACTGAAGCTTTCTTT,CASSGTQNTEAFF